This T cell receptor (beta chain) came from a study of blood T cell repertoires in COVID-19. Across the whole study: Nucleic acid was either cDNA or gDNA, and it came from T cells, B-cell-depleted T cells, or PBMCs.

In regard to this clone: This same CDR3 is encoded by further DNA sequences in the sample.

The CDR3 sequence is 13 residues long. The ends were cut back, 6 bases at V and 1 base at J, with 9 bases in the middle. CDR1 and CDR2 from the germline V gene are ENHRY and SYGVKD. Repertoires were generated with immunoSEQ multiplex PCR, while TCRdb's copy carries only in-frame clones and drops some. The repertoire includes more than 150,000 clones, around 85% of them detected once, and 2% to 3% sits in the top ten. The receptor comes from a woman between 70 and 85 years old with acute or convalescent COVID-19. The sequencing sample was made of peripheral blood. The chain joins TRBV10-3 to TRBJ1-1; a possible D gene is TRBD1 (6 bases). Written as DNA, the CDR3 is TGTGCCATCAGCCGGACAGAGAACACTGAAGCTTTCTTT. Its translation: CAISRTENTEAFF.